These T cell receptor beta chains were read from a single sample in a study of Ad26.COV2.S vaccination and SARS-CoV-2 variants. The protocol was immunoSEQ multiplex PCR, while the TCRdb copy is restricted to in-frame clones and leaves out a portion. The table includes hundreds of thousands of clones, roughly nine tenths detected once. Sequenced here: peripheral blood, sampled in a trial of Ad26.COV2.S vaccine versus placebo. These receptors were taken from a person between 18 and 65 years old who received the Ad26.COV2.S COVID-19 vaccine or a placebo. CDR3s include the opening cysteine and the closing phenylalanine or tryptophan. D genes are given only for firm matches. The size entry is marked missing in some rows and otherwise reads once, few, many or a size class.

J: TRBJ1-1
V: TRBV23-1
size: NA
D: NA
CDR3: CASSQRREDSEAFF
DNA: TGCGCCAGCAGTCAACGTAGGGAGGATTCTGAAGCTTTCTTT

J: TRBJ2-5
V: TRBV6-2/TRBV6-3
size: NA
D: NA
CDR3: CASSRQETQYF
DNA: TGTGCCAGCAGCCGCCAAGAGACCCAGTACTTC

J: TRBJ2-3
V: TRBV11-1
size: once
D: NA
CDR3: CASSLALWGGETDTQYF
DNA: TGTGCCAGCAGCTTAGCGCTTTGGGGCGGGGAGACAGATACGCAGTATTTT

J: TRBJ2-1
V: TRBV20-1
size: NA
D: NA
CDR3: CSAVHNEQFF
DNA: TGCAGTGCCGTCCACAATGAGCAGTTCTTC

J: TRBJ1-1
V: TRBV7-9
size: NA
D: TRBD1
CDR3: CASSPGQGNTEAFF
DNA: TGTGCCAGCAGCCCGGGACAGGGAAACACTGAAGCTTTCTTT

J: TRBJ2-1
V: TRBV11-2
size: once
D: TRBD1
CDR3: CASSLQRTGYNEQFF
DNA: TGTGCCAGCAGCCTGCAAAGGACAGGGTACAATGAGCAGTTCTTC

J: TRBJ2-7
V: TRBV5-1
size: few
D: TRBD1
CDR3: CASSHRGTTTYSYEQYF
DNA: TGCGCCAGCAGCCACAGGGGGACCACGACCTATTCCTACGAGCAGTACTTC

J: TRBJ2-2
V: TRBV18
size: NA
D: NA
CDR3: CASSPPGLGTGELFF
DNA: TGTGCCAGCTCACCACCTGGGTTGGGCACCGGGGAGCTGTTTTTT

J: TRBJ1-1
V: TRBV7-2
size: NA
D: NA
CDR3: CASSLRTDTEAFF
DNA: TGTGCCAGCAGCTTAAGGACTGACACTGAAGCTTTCTTT

J: TRBJ1-4
V: TRBV10-3
size: NA
D: NA
CDR3: CAISGTAATNEKLFF
DNA: TGTGCCATCAGTGGTACAGCTGCAACTAATGAAAAACTGTTTTTT

J: TRBJ2-7
V: TRBV7-9
size: NA
D: NA
CDR3: CASSLGSGGTSYEQYF
DNA: TGTGCCAGCAGCTTAGGGTCAGGAGGGACCTCCTACGAGCAGTACTTC

J: TRBJ2-7
V: TRBV7-9
size: NA
D: NA
CDR3: CASSASLQGWYEQYF
DNA: TGTGCCAGCAGTGCCTCCTTGCAGGGTTGGTACGAGCAGTACTTC

J: TRBJ2-1
V: TRBV28
size: NA
D: NA
CDR3: CASSQPQRTLGNEQFF
DNA: TGTGCCAGCAGCCAACCACAGCGGACTTTGGGCAATGAGCAGTTCTTC

J: TRBJ2-7
V: TRBV13
size: once
D: NA
CDR3: CASSLGGQQYF
DNA: TGTGCCAGCAGCTTAGGCGGCCAGCAGTACTTC

J: TRBJ2-1
V: TRBV6-4
size: NA
D: NA
CDR3: CASSDSPGGVTNEQFF
DNA: TGTGCCAGCAGTGACTCACCCGGAGGCGTAACAAATGAGCAGTTCTTC

J: TRBJ1-5
V: TRBV30
size: few
D: TRBD1
CDR3: CAWGQGGNQPQHF
DNA: TGTGCCTGGGGACAGGGAGGCAATCAGCCCCAGCATTTT

J: TRBJ1-1
V: TRBV19
size: few
D: NA
CDR3: CASSIAGIAKTEAFF
DNA: TGTGCCAGTAGTATAGCCGGGATCGCAAAGACTGAAGCTTTCTTT

J: TRBJ2-3
V: TRBV5-1
size: NA
D: TRBD2
CDR3: CASSFLSGKGDTQYF
DNA: TGCGCCAGCAGCTTTCTTAGCGGGAAGGGCGATACGCAGTATTTT

J: TRBJ2-7
V: TRBV5-1
size: NA
D: TRBD2
CDR3: CASSYTLTSGISYEQYF
DNA: TGCGCCAGCAGCTATACGTTGACTAGCGGGATCTCCTACGAGCAGTACTTC

J: TRBJ1-3
V: TRBV5-1
size: NA
D: TRBD1
CDR3: CASSLDRGRNTIYF
DNA: TGCGCCAGCAGCTTAGACAGGGGAAGAAACACCATATATTTT

J: TRBJ2-7
V: TRBV27
size: NA
D: NA
CDR3: CASSLGYRAPYEQYF
DNA: TGTGCCAGCAGTCTAGGTTACAGGGCCCCATACGAGCAGTACTTC

J: TRBJ2-3
V: TRBV28
size: NA
D: NA
CDR3: CASTWGLGTDTQYF
DNA: TGTGCCAGCACTTGGGGGTTGGGAACAGATACGCAGTATTTT

J: TRBJ2-2
V: TRBV29-1
size: NA
D: NA
CDR3: CSVLPGQNTGELFF
DNA: TGCAGCGTCCTCCCCGGACAGAACACCGGGGAGCTGTTTTTT

J: TRBJ2-3
V: TRBV2
size: NA
D: TRBD2
CDR3: CASRTSPSTDTQYF
DNA: TGTGCCAGCAGGACTAGCCCTAGCACAGATACGCAGTATTTT

J: TRBJ2-7
V: TRBV11-2
size: NA
D: TRBD1
CDR3: CASSAGQGPYEQYF
DNA: TGTGCCAGCAGCGCCGGACAGGGCCCCTACGAGCAGTACTTC

J: TRBJ1-1
V: TRBV27
size: NA
D: TRBD1
CDR3: CASSYGTGRAFF
DNA: TGTGCCAGCAGTTATGGGACAGGGCGGGCTTTCTTT

J: TRBJ2-1
V: TRBV19
size: NA
D: TRBD1
CDR3: CASSPQGPRIEQFF
DNA: TGTGCCAGTAGTCCACAGGGGCCTAGGATTGAGCAGTTCTTC

J: TRBJ1-1
V: TRBV27
size: NA
D: NA
CDR3: CASSSLRGRMNTEAFF
DNA: TGTGCCAGCAGTTCTTTACGGGGACGGATGAACACTGAAGCTTTCTTT

J: TRBJ2-1
V: TRBV5-5
size: NA
D: NA
CDR3: CASSSGSYNEQFF
DNA: TGTGCCAGCAGCTCGGGGTCTTACAATGAGCAGTTCTTC

J: TRBJ2-2
V: TRBV28
size: NA
D: NA
CDR3: CASSLWGDTGELFF
DNA: TGTGCCAGCAGTTTATGGGGCGACACCGGGGAGCTGTTTTTT

J: TRBJ2-3
V: TRBV9
size: NA
D: TRBD1
CDR3: CASSAWDRGSDTQYF
DNA: TGTGCCAGCAGCGCATGGGACAGGGGGTCAGATACGCAGTATTTT

J: TRBJ1-2
V: TRBV10-3
size: NA
D: NA
CDR3: CAISRGADENGYTF
DNA: TGTGCCATCAGTCGAGGGGCGGACGAGAATGGCTACACCTTC